This entry describes one T cell receptor beta chain. These data are taken from a study of blood T cell repertoires in COVID-19. The germline gives CDR1 SGHKS, CDR2 YYEKEE (reference sequence). The CDR3 contains 14 residues. Trimming cost V 2 bases and J 2 bases, with 11 bases left between them. Here immunoSEQ multiplex PCR was the method, and the copy in TCRdb shows in-frame clones only, minus some. Of 300,000 to 500,000 clones listed, approximately 88% are singletons. The chain combines TRBV5-5 with TRBJ2-7; weak D call: TRBD1 (6 bases). Sample: PBMCs or T cells enriched from blood (not recorded which). The sequence derives from a woman in her twenties or thirties with acute COVID-19. The CDR3 bases are TGTGCCAGCAGCTTTACCGGGACACCCTACGAGCAGTACTTC. Protein sequence: CASSFTGTPYEQYF.